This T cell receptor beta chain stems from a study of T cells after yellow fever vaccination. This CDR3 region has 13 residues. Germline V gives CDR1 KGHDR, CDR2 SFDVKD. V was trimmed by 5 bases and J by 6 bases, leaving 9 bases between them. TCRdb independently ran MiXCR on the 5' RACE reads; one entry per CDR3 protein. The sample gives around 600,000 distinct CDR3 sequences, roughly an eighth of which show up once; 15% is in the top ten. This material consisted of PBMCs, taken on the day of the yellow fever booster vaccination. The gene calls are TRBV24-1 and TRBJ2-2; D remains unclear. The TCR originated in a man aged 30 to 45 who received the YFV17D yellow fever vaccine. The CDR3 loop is CATSGSSSGELFF. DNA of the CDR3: TGTGCCACCAGTGGCTCCTCGTCCGGGGAGCTGTTTTTT.